This entry lists 30 T cell receptor beta chains sequenced from one sample in a study of T cells in Graves' hyperthyroidism and ophthalmopathy. Amplification of TCR beta CDR3 regions was performed using RNA transcripts as template. Carried out on the TCR CDR3, a first-round RT-PCR used the HTBI primer set. TCRdb itself ran the multiplex PCR reads through MiXCR, one entry per CDR3 protein. The sample has fewer than 600,000 distinct CDR3 sequences, 14% seen once. Sequences were obtained from blood. These receptors were obtained from a woman aged 40 to 49 with Graves' hyperthyroidism.

This clonotype was picked up many times. The gene calls are TRBV6-1 and TRBJ1-1, with a possible D match to TRBD1 (5 bases). The germline V gene has CDR1 MNHNS and CDR2 SASEGT. This CDR3 has 13 residues. Trimming cost V 5 bases and J 8 bases, with 15 bases left between them. The CDR3: CASSLLGHSEAFF. The CDR3 DNA reads as TGTGCCAGCAGTCTGCTTGGACACTCAGAAGCTTTCTTT.

This chain uses TRBV10-3 with TRBJ2-1; 15 bases line up with TRBD2. There are 16 residues in the CDR3. Germline assignment: CDR1 ENHRY and CDR2 SYGVKD. Germline trimming cut 6 bases from V and 3 bases from J; bases unmatched to any gene: 3. The CDR3 reads CAIRGTSGGFYNEQFF. CDR3 in DNA: TGTGCCATCAGGGGGACTAGCGGGGGGTTCTACAATGAGCAGTTCTTC.

The gene calls are TRBV12-5 and TRBJ1-3; TRBD1 aligns across 12 bases. Germline V gene data show CDR1 as LGHNT and CDR2 as FRNRAP. Trimming took 5 bases from V and 3 from J; bases not matched to a gene: 5. This CDR3 region has 16 residues. In DNA form, the CDR3 reads TGTGCTAGTGGTCCGGGACAGGGGGCAAATGGAAACACCATATATTTT. This sequence encodes CASGPGQGANGNTIYF.

This clonotype was counted a few times. The V call is TRBV6-1, the J call TRBJ1-4; no clear D. CDR3 size: 16 residues. The germline CDR1 and CDR2 sequences are MNHNS and SASEGT. The germline V and J ends were trimmed by 7 bases and 0 bases, with 15 bases remaining between them. This CDR3 reads CASTLIVAATNEKLFF. CDR3 coding DNA: TGTGCCAGCACCCTAATTGTGGCTGCAACTAATGAAAAACTGTTTTTT.

For this clonotype: A much larger clone sits a single nucleotide away, making a read error possible. The chain joins TRBV28 to TRBJ2-7; D may be TRBD1 (7 bases). Germline CDR1 MDHEN, CDR2 SYDVKM. The CDR3 length is 16 residues. The CDR3 reads CASSIRSAGGTSEQHF. In DNA form, the CDR3 reads TGTGCCAGCAGTATCCGCTCGGCAGGGGGGACCTCCGAGCAGCACTTC.

This clonotype was recorded at least ten times. The J gene is TRBJ1-2, the V gene TRBV6-1; a weak D match, TRBD1 (5 bases). CDR1 MNHNS and CDR2 SASEGT come from the germline V gene. With 5 bases removed from V and 8 bases from J, the gap between germline ends came to 21 bases. The CDR3 sequence is 15 residues long. This CDR3 reads CASSPNPRTQGGYTF. DNA for the CDR3: TGTGCCAGCAGTCCCAATCCGCGGACGCAGGGAGGCTACACCTTC.

At least ten counts were recorded for this clonotype. This chain connects TRBV28 to TRBJ2-1; 11 bases match TRBD1. The junction had 7 bases not matched to a gene; V was cut back by 2 bases and J by 7 bases. The CDR3 length is 16 residues. Germline V gives CDR1 MDHEN, CDR2 SYDVKM. CDR3 DNA: TGTGCCAGCAGTTTAATCGGACAGGGGGCTCTAAATGAGCAGTTCTTC. Its translation is CASSLIGQGALNEQFF.

This clonotype has ten or more counts. This chain uses TRBV20-1 with TRBJ1-1, with a possible D match to TRBD1 (5 bases). This CDR3 has 13 residues. The V and J ends lost 7 bases and 1 base respectively, with 13 bases between them. Germline V CDR1 and CDR2: DFQATT, SNEGSKA (reference sequence). The CDR3 DNA sequence: TGCAGTGTGAAGGGACGGTCGAACACTGAAGCTTTCTTT. This codes for CSVKGRSNTEAFF.

The rearrangement links TRBV12-3 or TRBV12-4 to TRBJ2-7; D not certain. The V end was cut by 3 bases, the J end by 0 bases, with 9 bases between. The CDR3 has 14 amino acids. CDR3 residues: CASSFSDNSYEQYF. CDR3 nucleotides: TGTGCCAGCAGTTTCTCTGACAACTCCTACGAGCAGTACTTC.

V is TRBV30 and J is TRBJ1-5; TRBD1 aligns across 7 bases. Trimming at V came to 1 base and at J to 3 bases, leaving 6 bases not matched to a gene. CDR3 length: 15 amino acids. Germline-derived CDR1 and CDR2 are GTSNPN and SVGIG (reference sequence). The CDR3 sequence is CAWSGFGTVNQPQHF. The CDR3 nucleotides are TGTGCCTGGAGTGGATTCGGGACAGTCAATCAGCCCCAGCATTTT. Filled out from reference TRBV30 and TRBJ1-5, the complete variable domain reads SQTIHQWPATLVQPVGSPLSLECTVEGTSNPNLYWYRQAAGRGLQLLFYSVGIGQISSEVPQNLSASRPQDRQFILSSKKLLLSDSGFYLCAWSGFGTVNQPQHFGDGTRLSIL.

This clonotype was recorded a few times. The J gene is TRBJ2-6, the V gene TRBV5-8; the D is unclear. Looked up from germline, CDR1 is SGHTS and CDR2 is YDEGEE. The ends were cut back, 1 base at V and 0 bases at J, with 8 bases in the middle. This CDR3 is built from 16 residues. The CDR3 bases are TGTGCCAGCAGCTTGAACAGCTACTCTGGGGCCAACGTCCTGACTTTC. It specifies CASSLNSYSGANVLTF.

In the case of this clonotype: Possible read error: a much larger clone is one base away. The chain links TRBV29-1 to TRBJ1-4; D call uncertain. Trimming shortened V by 7 bases and J by 2 bases, and 8 bases separated the two germline ends. In germline, CDR1 is SQVTM, CDR2 ANQGSEA. The CDR3 loop spans 12 amino acids. CDR3 coding DNA: TGCAGCGCCGCACGGACTAATGAAAAACTGTTTTTT. Translating it yields CSAARTNEKLFF.

This clonotype occurred many times. This chain links TRBV2 with TRBJ2-1; a possible D gene is TRBD1 (6 bases). V dropped 8 bases and J dropped 0 bases, with 14 bases sitting between them. The CDR3 sequence is 15 residues long. Germline-derived CDR1 and CDR2 are SNHLY and FYNNEI. This CDR3 is CASGPRGISYNEQFF. The DNA for the CDR3 is TGTGCCAGCGGCCCTAGGGGGATCTCCTACAATGAGCAGTTCTTC.

V usage is TRBV6-5 and J usage is TRBJ1-5; D is unclear. Germline-derived CDR1 and CDR2 are MNHEY and SVGAGI. V lost 4 bases and J lost 8, with 12 bases in between. The CDR3 spans 13 residues. CDR3 DNA: TGTGCCAGCAGTTTCACACAGTCGGAGCCCCAGCATTTT. It specifies CASSFTQSEPQHF.

This clonotype was counted many times. This rearrangement joins TRBV7-9 to TRBJ1-2; tentatively, D is TRBD1 (5 bases). Between the trimmed V and J ends, which lost 2 bases and 2 bases, there was a span of 12 bases. Per germline, CDR1 SEHNR and CDR2 FQNEAQ (reference sequence). The CDR3 has 15 amino acids. CDR3 bases: TGTGCCAGCAGCTTAAGTCAGGGAGGGAACTATGGCTACACCTTC. The encoded protein is CASSLSQGGNYGYTF. Variable domain in full (rest from reference TRBV7-9 and TRBJ1-2): DTGVSQNPRHKITKRGQNVTFRCDPISEHNRLYWYRQTLGQGPEFLTYFQNEAQLEKSRLLSDRFSAERPKGSFSTLEIQRTEQGDSAMYLCASSLSQGGNYGYTFGSGTRLTVV.

This clonotype was seen a handful of times. This chain uses TRBV7-9 with TRBJ2-5; 9 bases fit TRBD2. The V and J ends lost 1 base and 3 bases, in that order; junction bases with no gene match: 9. CDR3 length equals 17 residues. The germline V gene has CDR1 SEHNR and CDR2 FQNEAQ (reference sequence). CDR3 nucleotides: TGTGCCAGCAGCTTAGGGGTAGAGCGGGAGGCCAAAGAGACCCAGTACTTC. Its translation is CASSLGVEREAKETQYF.

This clonotype was picked up many times. The rearrangement joins TRBV28 to TRBJ1-2; TRBD1 matches at 8 bases. This CDR3 is built from 14 residues. Trimming at V came to 6 bases and at J to 2 bases, leaving 5 bases not matched to a gene. Per germline, CDR1 MDHEN and CDR2 SYDVKM. In nucleotides, the CDR3 is TGTGCCAGCAGCCTGACAGGGGCGAACTATGGCTACACCTTC. Its translation: CASSLTGANYGYTF.

This clonotype was counted at least ten times. This chain uses TRBV19 with TRBJ1-5; D may be TRBD1 (6 bases). The CDR3 is 15 amino acids. The germline V and J ends were trimmed by 8 bases and 3 bases, with 17 bases remaining between them. Per germline, CDR1 LNHDA and CDR2 SQIVND (reference sequence). CDR3 residues: CASAKTGRPNQPQHF. DNA of the CDR3: TGTGCCAGTGCAAAAACAGGGCGTCCCAATCAGCCCCAGCATTTT.

V gene TRBV10-3 combines with J gene TRBJ2-2; no clear D. The V and J ends lost 3 bases and 8 bases respectively, with 13 bases between them. Germline assignment: CDR1 ENHRY and CDR2 SYGVKD. The CDR3 loop spans 14 amino acids. The CDR3 loop reads CAISDGVSSGELFF. CDR3 DNA: TGTGCCATCAGTGACGGCGTAAGCTCAGGGGAGCTGTTTTTT.

This clonotype was found many times. J is TRBJ1-1 and V is TRBV11-2; weak D call: TRBD1 (5 bases). Trimming stripped 5 bases from V and 4 bases from J, with 11 bases between. Germline V gene lookup returns CDR1 SGHAT and CDR2 FQNNGV. This CDR3 has 13 residues. The CDR3 nucleotides are TGTGCCAGCAGCGCGGTCGGGGCCACTGAAGCTTTCTTT. Its translation: CASSAVGATEAFF.

CDR3 amino acids: CASSEGGTPQETQYF. The CDR3 bases are TGTGCCAGCAGCGAGGGGGGGACTCCCCAAGAGACCCAGTACTTC. The gene calls are TRBV9 and TRBJ2-5; D might be TRBD2 (7 bases). This CDR3 is 15 amino acids long. Germline V lookup: CDR1 SGDLS, CDR2 YYNGEE. Trimming stripped 3 bases from V and 1 base from J, with 13 bases between.

This clonotype turned up a few times. Just one base apart from a much larger clone, this may be a read error. This chain connects TRBV5-1 to TRBJ1-3; D may be TRBD1 (5 bases). V gave up 3 bases and J gave up 0 bases, with 13 bases separating them. Germline assignment: CDR1 SGHRS and CDR2 YFSETQ. The CDR3 consists of 16 residues. The CDR3 DNA is TGCGCCAGCAGCTCGGCTGGGGGGAGCTCTGGAAACACCATATATTTT. Translating gives CASSSAGGSSGNTIYF.

V usage is TRBV4-1 and J usage is TRBJ2-7, with 10 bases fitting TRBD1. CDR1 is MGHRA, CDR2 YSYEKL, per germline. The CDR3 spans 16 residues. V was pared by 2 bases and J by 1 base, with 5 bases of the junction left unmatched. The CDR3 nucleotides are TGCGCCAGCAGCCAACGACAGGGGGCAGGTTCCTACGAGCAGTACTTC. It yields the protein CASSQRQGAGSYEQYF.

This clonotype was counted many times. The chain links TRBV27 to TRBJ2-7; TRBD1 agrees at 10 bases. V shed 4 bases, J shed 4 bases, and the junction held 10 bases outside the gene matches. The CDR3 consists of 16 residues. Per the germline V gene, CDR1 is MNHEY and CDR2 is SMNVEV (reference sequence). CDR3 protein: CASSSQLGTGDYEQYF. The CDR3 DNA is TGTGCCAGCAGTTCACAGCTCGGGACAGGGGATTACGAGCAGTACTTC.

This clonotype was detected only a few times. The chain recombines TRBV5-6 with TRBJ2-7; 7 nucleotides match TRBD1. Trimming removed 4 bases from V and 5 bases from J; junction bases left unmatched: 6. CDR1 SGHDT and CDR2 YYEEEE come from the germline V gene. This CDR3 comprises 13 residues. The CDR3 nucleotides read TGTGCCAGCAGCCCACAGGGGAGCGACGAGCAGTACTTC. Amino acid sequence: CASSPQGSDEQYF.

This clonotype was detected ten times or more. The chain recombines TRBV15 with TRBJ2-7, with 9 bases that match TRBD2. Per germline, CDR1 LNHNV and CDR2 YYDKDF (reference sequence). V trimming: 4 bases; J trimming: 4 bases; junction bases outside the gene matches: 5. The length of the CDR3 is 14 residues. The CDR3 nucleotides are TGTGCCACCAGCAAGCGGGGGGAAGTATACGAGCAGTACTTC. Residues: CATSKRGEVYEQYF. Combining the CDR3 with reference TRBV15 and TRBJ2-7 gives the whole variable domain DAMVIQNPRYQVTQFGKPVTLSCSQTLNHNVMYWYQQKSSQAPKLLFHYYDKDFNNEADTPDNFQSRRPNTSFCFLDIRSPGLGDTAMYLCATSKRGEVYEQYFGPGTRLTVT.

The V gene is TRBV9, the J gene TRBJ2-1, with TRBD1 identical over 9 bases. Germline V gene data show CDR1 as SGDLS and CDR2 as YYNGEE. The CDR3 extends over 15 amino acids. J was trimmed by 9 bases and V by 1 base; bases with no gene match: 8. The CDR3 DNA reads as TGTGCCAGCAGCGTACGGGGACAGGGTCCTGGTGAGCAGTTCTTC. It translates to CASSVRGQGPGEQFF.

This clonotype was counted only a few times. This chain links TRBV20-1 with TRBJ2-1; weak D call: TRBD1 (6 bases). V gave up 0 bases and J gave up 5 bases, with 14 bases separating them. CDR1 is DFQATT, CDR2 SNEGSKA, per germline (reference sequence). The CDR3 has 15 residues. This CDR3 is CSARDRPGAHNEQFF. In nucleotides, the CDR3 is TGCAGTGCTAGAGACCGACCAGGGGCCCACAATGAGCAGTTCTTC.

This clonotype was counted at least ten times. V and J are TRBV6-6 and TRBJ1-1; perhaps TRBD1 as D (5 bases). This CDR3 is 14 amino acids long. The germline CDR1 and CDR2 sequences are MNHNY and SVGAGI (reference sequence). V dropped 0 bases and J dropped 4 bases, with 9 bases sitting between them. This chain's CDR3 is CASSYSLQGTEAFF. CDR3 nucleotides: TGTGCCAGCAGTTACTCACTGCAGGGCACTGAAGCTTTCTTT.

The chain links TRBV3-1 to TRBJ2-1, with a weak D call TRBD1 (6 bases). V was shortened by 3 bases and J by 1 base, with 13 bases between the two germline ends. Germline V gene lookup returns CDR1 LGHDT and CDR2 YNNKEL (reference sequence). The length of the CDR3 is 16 residues. The CDR3 bases are TGTGCCAGCAGCCATCAGGGGACCCTATCCTACAATGAGCAGTTCTTC. Its translation is CASSHQGTLSYNEQFF.